Below, 18 T cell receptor beta chains from the same sample are listed, as sequenced in a study of technical replicates of blood from a few donors. The data were produced by immunoSEQ multiplex PCR, yet TCRdb's version contains in-frame clones alone and is incomplete. This sample carries 80,000 to 100,000 clones, 95% of them seen once, and the ten largest clones take 0.2% to 0.25%. The sequenced material came from T cells isolated from PBMCs. These receptors originate from a human donor in good health.

Points on this clone: Other nucleotide sequences from this sample produce the same CDR3. The chain recombines TRBV2 with TRBJ1-2; D remains unclear. This CDR3 region has 12 residues. Trimming took off 1 base at V and 5 bases at J, with 5 bases between the two ends. CDR1 SNHLY and CDR2 FYNNEI come from the germline V gene. CDR3 nucleotides: TGTGCCAGCAGTGAAGGGCAGTATGGCTACACCTTC. It codes for CASSEGQYGYTF.

J is TRBJ2-5 and V is TRBV7-9, with D maybe TRBD2 (5 bases). Trimming left V 5 bases short and J 5 bases short, with 15 bases between. The CDR3 has 14 amino acids. CDR1 and CDR2 (germline): SEHNR, FQNEAQ (reference sequence). CDR3 nucleotide sequence: TGTGCCAGCAGCCTACACGATAGGAGGGAGACCCAGTACTTC. Translating gives CASSLHDRRETQYF.

The rearrangement links TRBV18 to TRBJ2-1, with 7 bases that match TRBD1. Germline V lookup: CDR1 KGHSH, CDR2 LQKENI. The CDR3 covers 18 residues. V shed 1 base, J shed 3 bases, and the junction held 12 bases outside the gene matches. CDR3 amino acids: CASSPLDRETFFYNEQFF. DNA of the CDR3: TGTGCCAGCTCACCACTCGACAGGGAGACCTTCTTCTACAATGAGCAGTTCTTC.

To note about this clone: Other DNA sequences from this sample encode an identical CDR3 as well. The V call is TRBV6-5, the J call TRBJ1-1; D perhaps matches TRBD1 (6 bases). The CDR3 covers 13 residues. Trimming pared 6 bases from V and 0 bases from J, leaving 8 bases between. Germline CDR1 MNHEY, CDR2 SVGAGI. For the CDR3, the DNA is TGTGCCAGCAGAAGGGGGTTGAACACTGAAGCTTTCTTT. Translated, it gives CASRRGLNTEAFF.

This rearrangement joins TRBV6-5 to TRBJ1-5; D ambiguous. Trimming cost V 5 bases and J 1 base, with 6 bases left between them. CDR1 and CDR2 from the germline V gene are MNHEY and SVGAGI. This CDR3 region has 13 residues. The CDR3: CASSTESNQPQHF. The CDR3 bases are TGTGCCAGCAGTACAGAAAGCAATCAGCCCCAGCATTTT.

The CDR3: CAGPTGDNIQYF. The CDR3 coding sequence is TGTGCCGGCCCAACAGGGGACAACATTCAGTACTTC. J is TRBJ2-4 and V is TRBV19; 7 nucleotides match TRBD1. J was trimmed by 7 bases and V by 11 bases; bases with no gene match: 8. The CDR3 runs to 12 residues. From germline, CDR1 is LNHDA and CDR2 SQIVND (reference sequence).

V gene TRBV5-1 combines with J gene TRBJ2-3, with 9 bases aligning to TRBD2. This CDR3 has 14 residues. CDR1 is SGHRS, CDR2 YFSETQ, per germline. V lost 2 bases to trimming and J lost 4 bases; unmatched junction nucleotides: 2. In nucleotides, the CDR3 is TGCGCCAGCAGCTTAGTAGCGGGAGCAGATACGCAGTATTTT. This gives the protein CASSLVAGADTQYF.

This sequence joins TRBV11-3 and TRBJ2-2, with 10 bases that match TRBD2. This CDR3 contains 16 residues. Trimming took 5 bases from V and 5 from J; bases not matched to a gene: 8. Germline CDR1 reads SGHNT; CDR2 reads YENEEA. This CDR3 reads CASSLPSGGATGELFF. In DNA form, the CDR3 reads TGTGCCAGCAGCCTGCCGAGCGGGGGGGCGACCGGGGAGCTGTTTTTT.

The CDR3 loop is CASSLPGQGYEQYF. CDR3 bases: TGTGCCAGCAGCTTGCCGGGACAGGGGTACGAGCAGTACTTC. The gene calls are TRBV5-4 and TRBJ2-7; 10 bases are a match to TRBD1. Looked up from germline, CDR1 is SGHNT and CDR2 is YYREEE (reference sequence). The CDR3 has 14 residues. After removal of 1 base from V and 4 bases from J, the junction contained 2 bases not matched to a gene. Full variable domain (missing parts from reference TRBV5-4 and TRBJ2-7): ETGVTQSPTHLIKTRGQQVTLRCSSQSGHNTVSWYQQALGQGPQFIFQYYREEENGRGNFPPRFSGLQFPNYSSELNVNALELDDSALYLCASSLPGQGYEQYFGPGTRLTVT.

The chain couples TRBV13 to TRBJ1-1; TRBD1 agrees at 10 bases. The CDR3 is 16 amino acids. CDR1 PRHDT and CDR2 FYEKMQ come from the germline V gene (reference sequence). V lost 1 base to trimming and J lost 6 bases; unmatched junction nucleotides: 8. In nucleotides, the CDR3 is TGTGCCAGCAGCTTAGCCCCGGACAGGGGGTTTGCTGAAGCTTTCTTT. Its translation is CASSLAPDRGFAEAFF.

The chain joins TRBV27 to TRBJ2-1; D is unresolved. Between the trimmed V and J ends, which lost 8 bases and 6 bases, there was a span of 11 bases. The CDR3 runs 12 residues. Germline CDR1 MNHEY, CDR2 SMNVEV (reference sequence). The CDR3 nucleotides read TGTGCCAGCGGCCCCCACAGCAATGAGCAGTTCTTC. Amino acid sequence: CASGPHSNEQFF.

This clone was picked up one time. This chain joins TRBV14 and TRBJ2-2, with 8 bases aligning to TRBD2. Per the germline V gene, CDR1 is SGHDN and CDR2 is FVKESK. The V segment lost 2 bases and the J segment 4 bases; nucleotides outside the gene matches: 6. The CDR3 is 16 residues long. The CDR3 DNA follows: TGTGCCAGCAGCCAATCAAGTCTAGCGGGCACCGGGGAGCTGTTTTTT. Residues: CASSQSSLAGTGELFF.

This clone has a single count. The chain is built from TRBV28 and TRBJ1-5, with D uncertain. The V end lost 3 bases, the J end lost 4 bases, and 25 bases lay between the germline ends. This CDR3 comprises 19 residues. CDR1 is MDHEN and CDR2 is SYDVKM in the germline V gene. The CDR3 sequence: CASSFGFIRSPRGNQPQHF. As DNA, the CDR3 is TGTGCCAGCAGTTTCGGGTTTATAAGGTCCCCTCGAGGGAATCAGCCCCAGCATTTT.

The chain carries TRBV7-9 and TRBJ1-1, with 9 positions matching TRBD1. V shed 4 bases, J shed 4 bases, and the junction held 10 bases outside the gene matches. Germline CDR1 and CDR2: SEHNR and FQNEAQ (reference sequence). The CDR3 is 16 residues long. The CDR3 region is CASSYWTGDAGTEAFF. The CDR3 coding sequence is TGTGCCAGCAGCTACTGGACAGGGGACGCGGGCACTGAAGCTTTCTTT.

This rearrangement joins TRBV28 to TRBJ2-1, with D tentatively TRBD2 (5 bases). The V gene lost 3 bases and the J gene lost 8 bases, with 26 bases spanning the gap. Germline CDR1 and CDR2: MDHEN and SYDVKM. This CDR3 has 18 residues. CDR3 residues: CASSFPLTLGHSVHEQFF. The CDR3 DNA is TGTGCCAGCAGTTTTCCCCTCACTTTGGGCCATAGCGTCCATGAGCAGTTCTTC.

The rearrangement uses TRBV10-2 and TRBJ1-4; TRBD1 might be the D (6 bases). The CDR3 runs to 11 residues. CDR1 and CDR2 (germline): WSHSY, SAAADI. V shed 4 bases and J shed 10 bases, with 7 bases lying between them. The CDR3 loop reads CASSVRGKLFF. In DNA, the CDR3 is TGCGCCAGCAGTGTCAGGGGAAAACTGTTTTTT.

The CDR3 here is CASSYSSGIPLNEQFF. The CDR3 DNA reads TGTGCCAGCAGTTACTCGTCAGGGATACCCCTCAATGAGCAGTTCTTC. The chain uses TRBV6-5 and TRBJ2-1; maybe TRBD1 (5 bases). This CDR3 is 16 amino acids long. The V gene lost 0 bases and the J gene lost 6 bases, with 15 bases spanning the gap. Germline CDR1 MNHEY, CDR2 SVGAGI.

The count of this clone is one. J is TRBJ1-2 and V is TRBV7-9; possible D gene TRBD1, 5 bases. V dropped 4 bases and J dropped 4 bases, with 16 bases sitting between them. The CDR3 spans 15 residues. Germline V gene data show CDR1 as SEHNR and CDR2 as FQNEAQ (reference sequence). CDR3 DNA: TGTGCCAGCAGCTCTCGGACATTTCCCATCTATGGCTACACCTTC. This gives the protein CASSSRTFPIYGYTF.